This entry describes one T cell receptor beta chain. What it binds is unknown. These data originate in a study of blood T cells in healthy people across ages. Study outcomes and limitations: Shifts in expanded clonotypes may have been confounded by donor CMV status, which was unknown.

Sample-barcoded 5' priming and a J-beta primer mix drove a second PCR of about 6 to 11 cycles. TCRdb called the 5' RACE reads again in MiXCR, with one record for every CDR3 protein. This table has fewer than 900,000 distinct CDR3 sequences, over 45% appearing once. Trimming removed 0 bases at V and 2 bases at J, with 14 bases between. The CDR3 has 16 amino acids. Per the germline V gene, CDR1 is MNHEY and CDR2 is SVGAGI. Each donor supplied ten milliliters of peripheral blood. This chain joins TRBV6-5 and TRBJ2-7; possibly TRBD2 for D (6 bases). This clonotype originated in a woman aged 55-70 years in good health. The sample taken for sequencing was blood. DNA for the CDR3: TGTGCCAGCAGTTACTCCGGCGGGGCTAGCGCCTACGAGCAGTACTTC. It is translated as CASSYSGGASAYEQYF.